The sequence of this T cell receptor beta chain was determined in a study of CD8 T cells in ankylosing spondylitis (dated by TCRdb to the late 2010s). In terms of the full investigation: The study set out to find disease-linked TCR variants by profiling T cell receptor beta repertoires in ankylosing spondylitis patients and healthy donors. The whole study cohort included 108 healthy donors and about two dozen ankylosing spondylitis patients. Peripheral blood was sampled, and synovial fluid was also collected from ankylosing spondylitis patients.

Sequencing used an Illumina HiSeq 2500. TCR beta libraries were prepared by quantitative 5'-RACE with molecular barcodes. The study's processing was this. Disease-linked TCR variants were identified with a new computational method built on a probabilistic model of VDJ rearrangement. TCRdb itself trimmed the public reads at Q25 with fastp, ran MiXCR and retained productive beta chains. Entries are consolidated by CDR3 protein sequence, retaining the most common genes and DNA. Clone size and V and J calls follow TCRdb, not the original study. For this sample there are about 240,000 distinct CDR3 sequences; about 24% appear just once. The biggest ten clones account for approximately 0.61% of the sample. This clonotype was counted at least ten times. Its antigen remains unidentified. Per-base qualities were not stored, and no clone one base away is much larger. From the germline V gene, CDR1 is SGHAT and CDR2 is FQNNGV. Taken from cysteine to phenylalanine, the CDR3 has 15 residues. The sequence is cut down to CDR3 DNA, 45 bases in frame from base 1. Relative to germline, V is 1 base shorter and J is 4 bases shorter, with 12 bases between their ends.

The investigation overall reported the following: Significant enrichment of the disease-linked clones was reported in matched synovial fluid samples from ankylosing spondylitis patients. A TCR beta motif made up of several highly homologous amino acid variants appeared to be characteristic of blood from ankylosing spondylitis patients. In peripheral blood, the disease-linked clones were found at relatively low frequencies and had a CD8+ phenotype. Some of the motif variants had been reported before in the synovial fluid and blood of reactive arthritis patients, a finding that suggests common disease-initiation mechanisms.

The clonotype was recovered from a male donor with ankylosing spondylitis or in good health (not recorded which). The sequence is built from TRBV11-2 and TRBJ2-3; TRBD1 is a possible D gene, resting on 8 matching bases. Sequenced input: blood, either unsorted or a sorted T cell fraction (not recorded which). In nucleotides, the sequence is TGTGCCAGCAGCTTAGGGACAGGGAGGGCAGATACGCAGTATTTT. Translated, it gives CASSLGTGRADTQYF.